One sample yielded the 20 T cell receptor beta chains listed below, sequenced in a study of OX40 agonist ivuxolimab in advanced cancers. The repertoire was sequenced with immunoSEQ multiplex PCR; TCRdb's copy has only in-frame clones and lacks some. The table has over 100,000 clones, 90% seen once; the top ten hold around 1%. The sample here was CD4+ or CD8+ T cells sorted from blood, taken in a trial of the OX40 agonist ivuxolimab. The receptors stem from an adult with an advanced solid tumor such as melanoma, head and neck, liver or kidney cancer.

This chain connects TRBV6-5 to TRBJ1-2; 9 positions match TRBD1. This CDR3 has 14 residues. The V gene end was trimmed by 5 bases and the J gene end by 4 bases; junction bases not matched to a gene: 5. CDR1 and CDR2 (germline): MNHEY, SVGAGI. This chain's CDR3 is CASSAQTGGYGYTF. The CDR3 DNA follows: TGTGCCAGCAGTGCACAGACAGGGGGCTATGGCTACACCTTC.

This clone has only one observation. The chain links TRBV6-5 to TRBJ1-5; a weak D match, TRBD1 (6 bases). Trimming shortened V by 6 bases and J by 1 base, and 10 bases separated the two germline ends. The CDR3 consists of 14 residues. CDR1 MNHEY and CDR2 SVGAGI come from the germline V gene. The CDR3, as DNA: TGTGCCAGCAGGGACAGTAAGAGCAATCAGCCCCAGCATTTT. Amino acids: CASRDSKSNQPQHF.

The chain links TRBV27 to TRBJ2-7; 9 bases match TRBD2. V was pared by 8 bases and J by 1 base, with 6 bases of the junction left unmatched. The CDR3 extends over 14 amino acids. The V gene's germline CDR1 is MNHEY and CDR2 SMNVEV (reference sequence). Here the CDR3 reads CASAGGGVSYEQYF. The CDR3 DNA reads TGTGCCAGCGCGGGGGGGGGAGTTTCCTACGAGCAGTACTTC.

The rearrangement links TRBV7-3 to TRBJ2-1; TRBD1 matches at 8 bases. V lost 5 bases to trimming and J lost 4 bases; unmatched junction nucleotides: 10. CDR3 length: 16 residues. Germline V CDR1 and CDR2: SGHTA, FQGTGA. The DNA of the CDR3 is TGTGCCAGCAGCCCGGGACAGGTAGTAGTTTACAATGAGCAGTTCTTC. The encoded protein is CASSPGQVVVYNEQFF.

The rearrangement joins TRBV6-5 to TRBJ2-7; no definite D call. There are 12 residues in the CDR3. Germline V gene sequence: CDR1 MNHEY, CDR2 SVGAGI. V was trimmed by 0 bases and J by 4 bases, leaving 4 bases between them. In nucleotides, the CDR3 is TGTGCCAGCAGTTACTCGACTTACGAGCAGTACTTC. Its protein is CASSYSTYEQYF.

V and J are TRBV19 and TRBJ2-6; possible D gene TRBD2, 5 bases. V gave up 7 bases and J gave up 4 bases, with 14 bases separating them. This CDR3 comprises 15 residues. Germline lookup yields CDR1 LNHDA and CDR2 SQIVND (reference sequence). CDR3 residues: CASIDGENGANVLTF. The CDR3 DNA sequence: TGTGCCAGTATAGACGGGGAAAACGGGGCCAACGTCCTGACTTTC.

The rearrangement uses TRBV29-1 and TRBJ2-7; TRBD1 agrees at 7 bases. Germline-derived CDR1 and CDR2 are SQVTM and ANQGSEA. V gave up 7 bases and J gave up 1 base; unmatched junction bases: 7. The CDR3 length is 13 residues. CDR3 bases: TGCAGCGCCGGTCCGGGACAGTCCTACGAGCAGTACTTC. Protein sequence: CSAGPGQSYEQYF.

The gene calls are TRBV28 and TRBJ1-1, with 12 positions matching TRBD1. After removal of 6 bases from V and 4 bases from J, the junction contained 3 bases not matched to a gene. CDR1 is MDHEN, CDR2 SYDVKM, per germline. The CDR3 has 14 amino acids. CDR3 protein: CASRGQGAATEAFF. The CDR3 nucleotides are TGTGCCAGCAGGGGACAGGGGGCCGCCACTGAAGCTTTCTTT. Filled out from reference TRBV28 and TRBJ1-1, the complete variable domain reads DVKVTQSSRYLVKRTGEKVFLECVQDMDHENMFWYRQDPGLGLRLIYFSYDVKMKEKGDIPEGYSVSREKKERFSLILESASTNQTSMYLCASRGQGAATEAFFGQGTRLTVV.

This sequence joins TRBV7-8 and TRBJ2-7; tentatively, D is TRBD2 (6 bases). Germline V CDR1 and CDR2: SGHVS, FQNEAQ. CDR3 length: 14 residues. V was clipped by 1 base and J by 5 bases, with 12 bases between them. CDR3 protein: CASSLVRGIDEQYF. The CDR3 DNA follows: TGTGCCAGCAGCTTAGTTCGGGGGATCGACGAGCAGTACTTC.

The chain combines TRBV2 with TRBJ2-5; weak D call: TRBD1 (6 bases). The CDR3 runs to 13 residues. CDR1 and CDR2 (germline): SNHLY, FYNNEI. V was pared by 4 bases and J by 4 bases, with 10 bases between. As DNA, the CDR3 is TGTGCCAGCAGTGTGGGGGCCGGAGAGACCCAGTACTTC. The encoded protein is CASSVGAGETQYF.

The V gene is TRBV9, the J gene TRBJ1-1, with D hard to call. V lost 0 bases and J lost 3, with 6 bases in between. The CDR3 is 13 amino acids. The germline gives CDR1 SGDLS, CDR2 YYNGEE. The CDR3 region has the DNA TGTGCCAGCAGCGTAGCTGTCTACACTGAAGCTTTCTTT. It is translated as CASSVAVYTEAFF.

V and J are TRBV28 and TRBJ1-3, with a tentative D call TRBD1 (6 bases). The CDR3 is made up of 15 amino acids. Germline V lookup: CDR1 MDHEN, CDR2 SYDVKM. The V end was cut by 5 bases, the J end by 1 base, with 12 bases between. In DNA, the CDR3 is TGTGCCAGCAGTATTTCAGGGGCTTCTGGAAACACCATATATTTT. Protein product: CASSISGASGNTIYF.

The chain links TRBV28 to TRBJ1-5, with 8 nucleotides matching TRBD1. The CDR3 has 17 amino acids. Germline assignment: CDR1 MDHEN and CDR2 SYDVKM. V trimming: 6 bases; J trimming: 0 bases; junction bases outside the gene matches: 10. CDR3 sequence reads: CASRSGTGLDSNQPQHF. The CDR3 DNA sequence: TGTGCCAGCAGATCCGGGACAGGACTCGATAGCAATCAGCCCCAGCATTTT.

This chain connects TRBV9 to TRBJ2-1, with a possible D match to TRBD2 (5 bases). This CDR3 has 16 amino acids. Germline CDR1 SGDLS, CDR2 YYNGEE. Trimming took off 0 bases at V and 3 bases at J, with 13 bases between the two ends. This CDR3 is CASSVGAGIIYNEQFF. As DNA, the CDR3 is TGTGCCAGCAGCGTAGGGGCCGGGATTATCTACAATGAGCAGTTCTTC.

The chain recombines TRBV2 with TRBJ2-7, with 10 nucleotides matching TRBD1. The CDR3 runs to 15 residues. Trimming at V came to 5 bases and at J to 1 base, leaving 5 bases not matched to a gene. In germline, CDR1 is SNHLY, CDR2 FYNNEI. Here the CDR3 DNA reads TGTGCCAGCAGTAACGGACAGGGGGGTTCCTACGAGCAGTACTTC. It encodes CASSNGQGGSYEQYF. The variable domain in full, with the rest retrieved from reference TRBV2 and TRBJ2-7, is EPEVTQTPSHQVTQMGQEVILRCVPISNHLYFYWYRQILGQKVEFLVSFYNNEISEKSEIFDDQFSVERPDGSNFTLKIRSTKLEDSAMYFCASSNGQGGSYEQYFGPGTRLTVT.

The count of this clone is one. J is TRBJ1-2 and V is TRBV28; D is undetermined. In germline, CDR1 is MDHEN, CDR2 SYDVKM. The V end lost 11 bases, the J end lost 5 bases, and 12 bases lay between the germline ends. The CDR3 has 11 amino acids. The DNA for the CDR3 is TGTGCCGCGAGAGGACTGTATGGCTACACCTTC. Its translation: CAARGLYGYTF.

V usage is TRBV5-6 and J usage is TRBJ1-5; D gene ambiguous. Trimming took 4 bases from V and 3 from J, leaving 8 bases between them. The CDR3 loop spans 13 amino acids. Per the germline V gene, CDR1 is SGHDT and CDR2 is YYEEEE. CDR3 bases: TGTGCCAGCAGCCGAACCCCCAATCAGCCCCAGCATTTT. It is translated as CASSRTPNQPQHF.

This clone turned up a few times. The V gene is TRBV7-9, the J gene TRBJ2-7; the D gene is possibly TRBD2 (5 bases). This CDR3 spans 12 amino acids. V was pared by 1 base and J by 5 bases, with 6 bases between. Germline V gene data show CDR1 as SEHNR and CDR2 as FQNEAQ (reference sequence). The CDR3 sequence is CASSLGSDEQYF. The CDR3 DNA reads TGTGCCAGCAGCTTAGGTAGCGACGAGCAGTACTTC.

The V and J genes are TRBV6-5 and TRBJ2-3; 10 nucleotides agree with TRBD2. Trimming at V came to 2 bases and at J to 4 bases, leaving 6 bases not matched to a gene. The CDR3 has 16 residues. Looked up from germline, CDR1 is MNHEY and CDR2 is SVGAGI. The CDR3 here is CASSYRASGRADTQYF. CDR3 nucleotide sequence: TGTGCCAGCAGTTACAGGGCTAGCGGGAGAGCAGATACGCAGTATTTT.

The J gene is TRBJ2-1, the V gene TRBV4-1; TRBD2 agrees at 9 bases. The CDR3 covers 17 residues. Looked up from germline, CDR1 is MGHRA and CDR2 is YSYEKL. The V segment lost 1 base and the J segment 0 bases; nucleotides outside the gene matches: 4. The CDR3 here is CASSQAGSGSSYNEQFF. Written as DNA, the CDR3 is TGCGCCAGCAGCCAAGCGGGTAGCGGGAGCTCCTACAATGAGCAGTTCTTC.